Each of the 21 T cell receptor beta chains below was sequenced from the same sample in a study of early T cells in non-severe SARS-CoV-2 infection. TCRdb recomputed calls from the 5' RACE reads with MiXCR, one row per CDR3 protein. The data show over 50,000 distinct CDR3 sequences, 6.5% to 9% seen once. The sequenced sample was whole blood. These receptor sequences come from an adult who was a healthcare worker with PCR-confirmed SARS-CoV-2 infection or an uninfected control (not recorded which).

This clonotype was seen many times. The V and J genes are TRBV4-2 and TRBJ2-1; D call uncertain. With 1 base removed from V and 4 bases from J, the gap between germline ends came to 11 bases. Germline-derived CDR1 and CDR2 are LGHNA and YNFKEQ. This CDR3 contains 15 residues. This chain's CDR3 is CASSQGDLSYNEQFF. In DNA, the CDR3 is TGTGCCAGCAGCCAAGGCGATCTATCATACAATGAGCAGTTCTTC.

This clonotype has ten or more counts. The chain is built from TRBV7-8 and TRBJ1-5; 7 positions agree with TRBD1. Germline CDR1 and CDR2: SGHVS and FQNEAQ. This CDR3 spans 13 amino acids. With 4 bases clipped from V and 7 bases from J, the junction kept 4 bases outside the gene matches. CDR3 nucleotide sequence: TGTGCCAGCAGCTGGCAACAGGGGCAGCCCCAGCATTTT. It translates to CASSWQQGQPQHF.

This clonotype has a count of ten or more. J is TRBJ2-5 and V is TRBV7-2; 8 bases are shared with TRBD1. The trim removed 5 bases at V and 5 bases at J, leaving 10 bases unmatched. Looked up from germline, CDR1 is SGHTA and CDR2 is FQGNSA. CDR3 length: 15 residues. Here the CDR3 reads CASSVQGAPRETQYF. The CDR3 bases are TGTGCCAGCAGCGTCCAGGGGGCGCCCCGTGAGACCCAGTACTTC.

This clonotype was detected many times. This chain links TRBV29-1 with TRBJ1-2; a weak D match, TRBD1 (6 bases). This CDR3 is 12 amino acids long. Germline V gene sequence: CDR1 SQVTM, CDR2 ANQGSEA. Trimming left V 5 bases short and J 8 bases short, with 15 bases between. DNA of the CDR3: TGCAGCGTTTTGGGCAGGGGTCACGGCTACACCTTC. Its protein is CSVLGRGHGYTF.

This clonotype was recorded at least ten times. V is TRBV5-6 and J is TRBJ2-4; 7 bases match TRBD1. Germline assignment: CDR1 SGHDT and CDR2 YYEEEE. The V gene end was trimmed by 5 bases and the J gene end by 6 bases; junction bases not matched to a gene: 14. CDR3 length: 16 residues. The chain's CDR3 is CASSGIVRGRRNIQYF. CDR3 in DNA: TGTGCCAGCAGTGGGATTGTTAGGGGGCGTAGAAACATTCAGTACTTC.

This chain connects TRBV10-3 to TRBJ2-5, with 11 bases aligning to TRBD1. Per the germline V gene, CDR1 is ENHRY and CDR2 is SYGVKD. The CDR3 consists of 14 residues. V dropped 6 bases and J dropped 2; count of bases not matched to a gene: 2. Here the CDR3 DNA reads TGTGCCATCAGAGGGGACAGGGGGCAAGAGACCCAGTACTTC. Translated: CAIRGDRGQETQYF.

This clonotype occurred a few times. The chain employs TRBV7-6 and TRBJ2-7, with TRBD2 as a possible D gene (5 bases). CDR1 and CDR2 (germline): SGHVS, FNYEAQ. The CDR3 spans 12 residues. With 10 bases removed from V and 0 bases from J, the gap between germline ends came to 10 bases. The CDR3 loop is CAIGRGSYEQYF. The CDR3 DNA follows: TGTGCCATCGGACGGGGCTCCTACGAGCAGTACTTC.

This clonotype was seen repeatedly, ten times or more. The V gene is TRBV9, the J gene TRBJ1-1; D is ambiguous. Germline assignment: CDR1 SGDLS and CDR2 YYNGEE. There are 12 residues in the CDR3. V was shortened by 4 bases and J by 7 bases, with 11 bases between the two germline ends. The CDR3 nucleotides are TGTGCCAGCAGCCGGGAATTGGATGAAGCTTTCTTT. This codes for CASSRELDEAFF.

This clonotype has just a few counts. The V and J genes are TRBV7-6 and TRBJ1-2; TRBD1 might be the D (6 bases). Trimming left V 5 bases short and J 4 bases short, with 14 bases between. Germline V lookup: CDR1 SGHVS, CDR2 FNYEAQ. This CDR3 has 14 residues. CDR3 nucleotide sequence: TGTGCCAGCAGCCCCCGGGGGGCCGGCTATGGCTACACCTTC. It encodes CASSPRGAGYGYTF. Together with reference TRBV7-6 and TRBJ1-2, the CDR3 gives the full variable domain: GAGVSQSPRYKVTKRGQDVALRCDPISGHVSLYWYRQALGQGPEFLTYFNYEAQQDKSGLPNDRFSAERPEGSISTLTIQRTEQRDSAMYRCASSPRGAGYGYTFGSGTRLTVV.

This clonotype has just a few counts. The chain uses TRBV12-3 or TRBV12-4 and TRBJ2-2; 7 bases fit TRBD1. J gave up 4 bases and V 3 bases, and 8 bases lay outside the gene matches. CDR3 length equals 16 residues. In DNA, the CDR3 is TGTGCCAGCAGTTTTGCAGCCAGGGGGTCCACCGGGGAGCTGTTTTTT. Its translation: CASSFAARGSTGELFF.

This clonotype has ten or more counts. V usage is TRBV7-9 and J usage is TRBJ1-1, with D unresolved. This CDR3 spans 14 amino acids. Per the germline V gene, CDR1 is SEHNR and CDR2 is FQNEAQ (reference sequence). Trimming pared 5 bases from V and 0 bases from J, leaving 10 bases between. The CDR3 coding sequence is TGTGCCAGCAGCCCAGGACTGCTGAACACTGAAGCTTTCTTT. Its translation: CASSPGLLNTEAFF.

This clonotype came up many times. This chain uses TRBV4-2 with TRBJ1-6; a possible D gene is TRBD1 (6 bases). The germline CDR1 and CDR2 sequences are LGHNA and YNFKEQ. Trimming left V 0 bases short and J 7 bases short, with 16 bases between. The CDR3 loop spans 17 amino acids. The CDR3 DNA reads as TGTGCCAGCAGCCAAGATCCACAGGGCAGTCGGAATTCACCCCTCCACTTT. It translates to CASSQDPQGSRNSPLHF.

This clonotype has ten or more counts. The V call is TRBV18, the J call TRBJ2-2; 11 bases map to TRBD1. Germline CDR1 KGHSH, CDR2 LQKENI. The CDR3 consists of 19 residues. V lost 0 bases, J lost 3 bases, and 9 bases stayed unmatched. CDR3 in amino acids: CASSPPFPDRGLHTGELFF. In nucleotides, the CDR3 is TGTGCCAGCTCACCACCTTTTCCGGACAGGGGGCTTCACACCGGGGAGCTGTTTTTT.

The genes are TRBV5-1 and TRBJ1-1; D gene uncertain. Trimming stripped 3 bases from V and 11 bases from J, with 14 bases between. This CDR3 comprises 12 residues. CDR1 is SGHRS and CDR2 is YFSETQ in the germline V gene. The CDR3 region has the DNA TGCGCCAGCAGCTCCCCTCCGCCACAGGCTTTCTTT. Encoded protein: CASSSPPPQAFF.

This clonotype has only a few counts. V usage is TRBV7-9 and J usage is TRBJ1-4; 7 bases are a match to TRBD1. V gave up 5 bases and J gave up 6 bases; unmatched junction bases: 12. CDR3 size: 16 residues. The germline V gene encodes CDR1 SEHNR and CDR2 FQNEAQ (reference sequence). CDR3 residues: CASSPSTGSVDEKLFF. The CDR3 DNA reads TGTGCCAGCAGCCCCTCGACAGGGAGTGTGGATGAAAAACTGTTTTTT.

This clonotype came up a few times. This chain connects TRBV6-1 to TRBJ2-2; a possible D gene is TRBD1 (6 bases). Trimming removed 4 bases at V and 0 bases at J, with 15 bases between. This CDR3 has 17 amino acids. Germline CDR1 is MNHNS and CDR2 is SASEGT. CDR3 region: CASSALPGQANTGELFF. The DNA for the CDR3 is TGTGCCAGCAGTGCGCTGCCGGGACAAGCGAACACCGGGGAGCTGTTTTTT.

This clonotype was seen more than once but under ten times. The chain couples TRBV27 to TRBJ1-1, with D perhaps TRBD1 (6 bases). This CDR3 region has 15 residues. Trimming shortened V by 0 bases and J by 3 bases, and 11 bases separated the two germline ends. CDR1 is MNHEY, CDR2 SMNVEV, per germline (reference sequence). The CDR3 coding sequence is TGTGCCAGCAGTTTATCGGGGGGCATTTACACTGAAGCTTTCTTT. Protein: CASSLSGGIYTEAFF.

The gene calls are TRBV6-1 and TRBJ1-2; D is unclear. Trimming stripped 3 bases from V and 2 bases from J, with 1 base between. Germline V gene sequence: CDR1 MNHNS, CDR2 SASEGT. This CDR3 has 11 residues. The CDR3 nucleotides read TGTGCCAGCAGTGACAACTATGGCTACACCTTC. It encodes CASSDNYGYTF.

The chain employs TRBV5-4 and TRBJ2-5; the D gene is possibly TRBD1 (7 bases). The CDR3 has 14 amino acids. The germline V gene has CDR1 SGHNT and CDR2 YYREEE (reference sequence). Trimming took off 4 bases at V and 1 base at J, with 11 bases between the two ends. As DNA, the CDR3 is TGTGCCAGCAGCCCGCAGGGGGGCCAAGAGACCCAGTACTTC. Protein product: CASSPQGGQETQYF.

The genes are TRBV29-1 and TRBJ1-2; D is uncertain. The CDR3 has 13 amino acids. CDR1 is SQVTM and CDR2 is ANQGSEA in the germline V gene. Trimming removed 4 bases from V and 2 bases from J, with 11 bases in between. The CDR3 coding sequence is TGCAGCGTTGCGGTGCTAGGAAACTATGGCTACACCTTC. Translation: CSVAVLGNYGYTF. Variable domain in full (rest from reference TRBV29-1 and TRBJ1-2): SAVISQKPSRDICQRGTSLTIQCQVDSQVTMMFWYRQQPGQSLTLIATANQGSEATYESGFVIDKFPISRPNLTFSTLTVSNMSPEDSSIYLCSVAVLGNYGYTFGSGTRLTVV.

This clonotype was detected only a few times. DNA of the CDR3: TGTGCCAGCAGCTTGAGCCCCCCCGTCGCCGAGCAGTACTTC. Its translation: CASSLSPPVAEQYF. The chain couples TRBV5-4 to TRBJ2-7; D remains ambiguous. The CDR3 runs to 14 residues. Trimming removed 1 base from V and 6 bases from J, with 14 bases in between. Germline V gene data show CDR1 as SGHNT and CDR2 as YYREEE (reference sequence).